This T cell receptor beta chain is drawn from a study of T cell responses to AZD1222 COVID-19 vaccine. Only a few counts were recorded for this clone. The antigen is unknown. The table came from immunoSEQ multiplex PCR; TCRdb's copy has only in-frame clones and leaves some out. Of around 94,000 clones detected, 70% to 90% appear once; the ten largest clones hold around 3.5%. Study-wide results and caveats: Researchers report vaccine-associated CD4 TCRs spanning spike, with dominance at 160-218 and 743-854.

The sequencing used peripheral blood, collected on day 0 of AZD1222 vaccination. This TCR derives from an adult in good health.

CDR3 region: CASSQSQGRVRGYTF. CDR3 in DNA: TGTGCCAGCAGCCAATCCCAGGGGAGGGTACGAGGCTACACCTTC. The gene calls are TRBV7-9 and TRBJ1-2, with a possible D match to TRBD1 (6 bases). This CDR3 contains 15 residues. Germline CDR1 is SEHNR and CDR2 is FQNEAQ (reference sequence). Trimming stripped 5 bases from V and 8 bases from J, with 21 bases between. Together with reference TRBV7-9 and TRBJ1-2, the CDR3 gives the full variable domain: DTGVSQNPRHKITKRGQNVTFRCDPISEHNRLYWYRQTLGQGPEFLTYFQNEAQLEKSRLLSDRFSAERPKGSFSTLEIQRTEQGDSAMYLCASSQSQGRVRGYTFGSGTRLTVV.